Reported below is one T cell receptor (beta chain). Its antigen remains unknown. The sample belongs to a study of cytomegalovirus exposure and HLA in healthy donors. Trimming removed 1 base at V and 1 base at J, with 7 bases between. CDR1 SGHVS and CDR2 FQNEAQ come from the germline V gene. This CDR3 spans 15 amino acids. The PCR contained 60 Vbeta and 13 Jbeta primers. Libraries were prepared by immunoSEQ multiplex PCR; TCRdb keeps only in-frame clonotypes and omits some of them. Here the sample spans under 200,000 clones, more than 80% being singletons. Study-level results: Accurate HLA-A and HLA-B prediction from TCR beta sequences was reported for most subjects.

The rearrangement joins TRBV7-8 to TRBJ2-2; D gene ambiguous. Source material: PBMCs. The receptor comes from a woman aged 18-29 years in good health and CMV-seronegative. The CDR3 nucleotides read TGTGCCAGCAGCTTAGGGCTGTTGAACACCGGGGAGCTGTTTTTT. The encoded protein is CASSLGLLNTGELFF. The entire variable domain, with the rest obtained from reference TRBV7-8 and TRBJ2-2, is as follows: GAGVSQSPRYKVAKRGQDVALRCDPISGHVSLFWYQQALGQGPEFLTYFQNEAQLDKSGLPSDRFFAERPEGSVSTLKIQRTQQEDSAVYLCASSLGLLNTGELFFGEGSRLTVL.